This T cell receptor beta chain was profiled in a study of control samples from healthy donors and cancer patients. Profiling relied on immunoSEQ multiplex PCR, and the TCRdb table lists in-frame clones only, not all of them. The table lists about 120,000 clones, about 91% of them singletons. This sequence was found in a man in his forties or fifties in good health. The sample taken for sequencing was blood.

CDR3 bases: TGTGCCAGCAGTTTTAGTATCCATGAGCAGTTCTTC. It yields the protein CASSFSIHEQFF. The chain links TRBV6-2 or TRBV6-3 to TRBJ2-1; D not resolved. Germline values: CDR1 MNHEY, CDR2 SVGEGT. V was shortened by 4 bases and J by 8 bases, with 9 bases between the two germline ends. The CDR3 sequence is 12 residues long.